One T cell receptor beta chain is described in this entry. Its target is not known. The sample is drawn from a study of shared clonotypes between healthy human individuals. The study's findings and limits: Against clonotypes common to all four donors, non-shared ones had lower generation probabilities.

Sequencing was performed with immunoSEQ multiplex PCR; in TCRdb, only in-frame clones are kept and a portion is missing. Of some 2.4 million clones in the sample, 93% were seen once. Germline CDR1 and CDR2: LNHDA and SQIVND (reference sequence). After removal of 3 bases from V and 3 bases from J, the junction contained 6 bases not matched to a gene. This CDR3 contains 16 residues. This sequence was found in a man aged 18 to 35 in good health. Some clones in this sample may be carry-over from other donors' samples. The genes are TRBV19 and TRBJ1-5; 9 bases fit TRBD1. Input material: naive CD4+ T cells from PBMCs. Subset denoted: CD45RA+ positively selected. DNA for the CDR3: TGTGCCAGTAGTATCAGGACAGGGGTACTCAATCAGCCCCAGCATTTT. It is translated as CASSIRTGVLNQPQHF.